The TCR beta chain described here comes from a study of blood T cells in healthy people across ages. This clonotype was seen a handful of times. Its antigen is unknown. Drawn from each donor were roughly 10 milliliters of peripheral blood. The authors ran a second PCR of about 6 to 11 cycles using a sample-barcoded 5' primer and a J-beta primer mix. TCRdb redid the calling of the 5' RACE reads with MiXCR, one entry per CDR3 protein. The sample yields 1.4 million or so distinct CDR3 sequences, roughly two fifths seen once. From germline, CDR1 is SGHRS and CDR2 YFSETQ. The V gene end was trimmed by 2 bases and the J gene end by 3 bases; junction bases not matched to a gene: 8. The CDR3 has 16 residues. The study, taken as a whole, reports: Since the PBMCs were unsorted, naive and antigen-experienced cells could not be conclusively compared. Long-lived donors carried more naive CD4+ cells and greater diversity than aged donors.

This sequence joins TRBV5-1 and TRBJ1-1; 9 bases are shared with TRBD1. The sequencing input was blood. The sequence was collected from a woman in her late teens or twenties in good health. In nucleotides, the CDR3 is TGCGCCAGCAGCTTTACCGGGACAGGGTTTGACACTGAAGCTTTCTTT. The encoded protein is CASSFTGTGFDTEAFF.